The sequence of this T cell receptor (beta chain) was determined in a study of blood T cell repertoires in COVID-19. About the research overall: The analysed material was cDNA or gDNA that came from T cells, B-cell-depleted T cells, or PBMCs.

Original analysis: Nucleated cell counts were estimated from reference gene primer amplification. The table came from immunoSEQ multiplex PCR; TCRdb's copy has only in-frame clones and leaves some out. The DNA was the basis for D and trimming; V, J and clone size are from that table. Here the sample spans roughly 180,000 clones, more than 70% being singletons. Germline CDR1 reads MNHEY; CDR2 reads SVGAGI. The CDR3 contains 15 residues. V lost 3 bases to trimming and J lost 0 bases, with 9 bases between them. This clonotype was obtained from a woman in her twenties or thirties with acute or convalescent COVID-19. The chain carries TRBV6-5 and TRBJ2-4; D perhaps matches TRBD1 (6 bases). Sequenced: peripheral blood. In nucleotides, the CDR3 is TGTGCCAGCAGTTATACAGGGTCAGCCAAAAACATTCAGTACTTC. Protein: CASSYTGSAKNIQYF.